These 16 T cell receptor beta chains were sequenced from one sample in a study of blood T cells in healthy people across ages. Primed by a sample-barcoded 5' primer and a J-beta primer mix, a second PCR proceeded for about 7 to 11 cycles. MiXCR was run by TCRdb on the 5' RACE reads, yielding one entry per CDR3 protein. The sample comprises 600,000 or so distinct CDR3 sequences, 47% of which are singletons, and roughly 25% rests with the top ten. The sample was blood. The receptors derive from a man older than 75 in good health.

This chain links TRBV11-2 with TRBJ2-1, with D tentatively TRBD1 (5 bases). The CDR3 covers 15 residues. Germline lookup yields CDR1 SGHAT and CDR2 FQNNGV. V lost 6 bases, J lost 0 bases, and 12 bases lay in between. CDR3 in amino acids: CASSSTDFSYNEQFF. The DNA of the CDR3 is TGTGCCAGCAGTTCGACAGATTTCTCCTACAATGAGCAGTTCTTC.

The chain recombines TRBV27 with TRBJ2-7; D gene uncertain. This CDR3 is 12 amino acids long. Germline-derived CDR1 and CDR2 are MNHEY and SMNVEV (reference sequence). The V gene lost 8 bases and the J gene lost 7 bases, with 15 bases spanning the gap. The CDR3, as DNA: TGTGCCAGCGGCTTTTTTGGGAAGGAGCAGTACTTC. Amino acid sequence: CASGFFGKEQYF.

This rearrangement joins TRBV28 to TRBJ2-5, with a tentative D call TRBD1 (6 bases). V lost 5 bases and J 2 bases, leaving 18 bases between the germline ends. The CDR3 loop spans 16 amino acids. In germline, CDR1 is MDHEN, CDR2 SYDVKM. CDR3 residues: CASSLEQGFGQETQYF. In nucleotides, the CDR3 is TGTGCCAGCAGTCTAGAACAGGGTTTCGGGCAAGAGACCCAGTACTTC.

The chain is built from TRBV27 and TRBJ2-7, with TRBD1 identical over 8 bases. V lost 6 bases to trimming and J lost 0 bases; unmatched junction nucleotides: 4. Germline V gene sequence: CDR1 MNHEY, CDR2 SMNVEV (reference sequence). The CDR3 sequence is 14 residues long. CDR3 nucleotide sequence: TGTGCCAGCAGAAGCACAGGGGGCTCCTACGAGCAGTACTTC. Its protein is CASRSTGGSYEQYF.

V usage is TRBV12-3 or TRBV12-4 and J usage is TRBJ2-3; D call uncertain. V lost 3 bases, J lost 2 bases, and 9 bases lay in between. CDR3 length: 14 residues. This chain's CDR3 is CASSLSLPTDTQYF. CDR3 sequence (DNA): TGTGCCAGCAGTTTGAGCCTCCCCACAGATACGCAGTATTTT.

This clonotype was seen more than once but under ten times. The V and J genes are TRBV4-1 and TRBJ2-7, with D hard to call. Trimming removed 4 bases from V and 2 bases from J, with 9 bases in between. The CDR3 spans 13 residues. CDR1 is MGHRA, CDR2 YSYEKL, per germline. CDR3 amino acids: CASSRSVAYEQYF. The DNA for the CDR3 is TGCGCCAGCAGCCGGAGCGTGGCCTACGAGCAGTACTTC.

This clonotype was seen only once. This CDR3 is CSARDRRETQYF. DNA of the CDR3: TGCAGTGCTAGAGATCGTCGGGAGACCCAGTACTTC. This chain connects TRBV20-1 to TRBJ2-5; D is ambiguous. V was trimmed by 0 bases and J by 5 bases, leaving 7 bases between them. The CDR3 runs 12 residues. Germline V gene data show CDR1 as DFQATT and CDR2 as SNEGSKA (reference sequence).

This sequence joins TRBV7-2 and TRBJ2-1; D perhaps matches TRBD1 (5 bases). Germline V gene data show CDR1 as SGHTA and CDR2 as FQGNSA. This CDR3 is 17 amino acids long. The ends were cut back, 1 base at V and 2 bases at J, with 15 bases in the middle. The chain's CDR3 is CASSLDMAGIAYNEQFF. The CDR3 DNA sequence: TGTGCCAGCAGCTTAGATATGGCAGGGATAGCCTACAATGAGCAGTTCTTC.

The chain links TRBV20-1 to TRBJ1-4; TRBD1 aligns across 9 bases. CDR3 length: 13 amino acids. Germline-derived CDR1 and CDR2 are DFQATT and SNEGSKA (reference sequence). Losses at the gene ends were 5 bases for V and 8 bases for J; bases not matched to a gene: 6. CDR3: CSAPGTGHEKLFF. The CDR3, as DNA: TGCAGTGCTCCCGGGACAGGGCACGAAAAACTGTTTTTT.

The chain employs TRBV6-2 or TRBV6-3 and TRBJ1-2; D is perhaps TRBD1 (6 bases). The CDR3 runs 14 residues. V was shortened by 5 bases and J by 7 bases, with 17 bases between the two germline ends. The germline V gene encodes CDR1 MNHEY and CDR2 SVGEGT. Here the CDR3 reads CASSTQQGGLGYTF. In DNA form, the CDR3 reads TGTGCCAGCAGTACCCAACAGGGAGGGCTTGGCTACACCTTC.

This chain links TRBV6-5 with TRBJ1-6; possible D gene TRBD1, 5 bases. Germline V gene sequence: CDR1 MNHEY, CDR2 SVGAGI. Trimming took off 5 bases at V and 11 bases at J, with 16 bases between the two ends. The CDR3 covers 14 residues. CDR3 in DNA: TGTGCCAGCAGTGAGACGGGTGGGGACGCACCCCTCCACTTT. This gives the protein CASSETGGDAPLHF.

DNA for the CDR3: TGCGCCAGCAGCCAAGAAAGAGCCGGGGAGCAGTACTTC. It codes for CASSQERAGEQYF. The J gene is TRBJ2-7, the V gene TRBV4-1; no definite D call. The length of the CDR3 is 13 residues. Germline CDR1 MGHRA, CDR2 YSYEKL. Trimming pared 0 bases from V and 7 bases from J, leaving 10 bases between.

The V and J genes are TRBV6-2 or TRBV6-3 and TRBJ2-7; 7 nucleotides align to TRBD2. Germline V gene data show CDR1 as MNHEY and CDR2 as SVGEGT. The CDR3 length is 15 residues. The V segment lost 3 bases and the J segment 3 bases; nucleotides outside the gene matches: 8. The CDR3 DNA is TGTGCCAGCAGTTATATCGCTAGCGGAGGCTACGAGCAGTACTTC. It encodes CASSYIASGGYEQYF.

The chain links TRBV20-1 to TRBJ2-4; no reliable D call. Trimming pared 5 bases from V and 0 bases from J, leaving 8 bases between. There are 13 residues in the CDR3. Germline V gene sequence: CDR1 DFQATT, CDR2 SNEGSKA (reference sequence). In nucleotides, the CDR3 is TGCAGTGCTTATCATCTAGCCAAAAACATTCAGTACTTC. It translates to CSAYHLAKNIQYF.

The chain is built from TRBV6-1 and TRBJ2-7; the D gene is possibly TRBD1 (5 bases). The V end lost 8 bases, the J end lost 1 base, and 15 bases lay between the germline ends. The CDR3 totals 14 residues. Germline V CDR1 and CDR2: MNHNS, SASEGT. The CDR3 protein is CASLARGQSYEQYF. CDR3 sequence (DNA): TGTGCCAGCCTCGCAAGGGGTCAATCCTACGAGCAGTACTTC.

This clonotype occurred a few times. A junction end diverges from the germline sequence, so it may reflect a read error. The chain joins TRBV7-9 to TRBJ2-1; 9 bases map to TRBD1. This CDR3 contains 15 residues. Per germline, CDR1 SEHNR and CDR2 FQNEAQ (reference sequence). The DNA for the CDR3 is TGTGCCAGCAACTTACAGGGGGCGCAGGGTAATGAGCAGTTCTTC. The encoded protein is CASNLQGAQGNEQFF.